This T cell receptor beta chain originates from a study of identical twins. Germline V gene sequence: CDR1 LGHDT, CDR2 YNNKEL (reference sequence). Trimming took off 2 bases at V and 1 base at J, with 8 bases between the two ends. The CDR3 runs to 14 residues. Each CDR3 protein gets one entry after TCRdb re-called the 5' RACE reads with MiXCR. The table records some 440,000 distinct CDR3 sequences, around 24% of them present only once. In the case of this clonotype: What it binds is not known.

The study, taken as a whole, reports: Models came in too low on out-of-frame TCR alpha sharing in monozygotic twins.

Another study also made use of these data, one on T cells expressing NK-cell markers. That paper adds: An anti-gamma-delta TCR antibody confined sorting to alpha-beta TCR T cells across several of the experiments. Each of over 5 donors carried dominant NKG2C+ clonotypes accounting for roughly 1.0-7.5% of CD8+ T cells.

The chain links TRBV3-1 to TRBJ2-5, with a tentative D call TRBD2 (5 bases). The sample taken for sequencing was CD4+ T cells sorted from blood. The TCR originated in a woman in her late teens or twenties in good health. The CDR3 loop is CASSQTSGQETQYF. Here the CDR3 DNA reads TGTGCCAGCAGCCAAACGAGCGGCCAAGAGACCCAGTACTTC.